Listed below are T cell receptor beta chains from one sample, sequenced in a study of T cell responses to AZD1222 COVID-19 vaccine. Some clones are missing from TCRdb's copy, which holds only in-frame ones; the method was immunoSEQ multiplex PCR. The table includes about 190,000 clones, approximately 91% detected once. Sequenced material: peripheral blood, taken on day 0 of AZD1222 vaccination. Receptors were obtained from an adult in good health. The CDR3 runs from the conserved cysteine through the conserved F or W. The order of the fields is J gene, D gene, V gene, clone size, CDR3 protein. The D gene is left open where the match is weak. Part of the rows lack a size; the others show once, few, many or a class for expanded clones.

>TRBJ1-1|-|TRBV28|-
CASKPTGMNTEAFF
>TRBJ1-5|-|TRBV10-3|-
CAISGGDSNQPQHF
>TRBJ2-1|TRBD1|TRBV7-9|-
CASSWEDRGSDEQFF
>TRBJ2-7|-|TRBV29-1|-
CSVVGDANSYEQYF
>TRBJ1-4|TRBD1|TRBV19|-
CASSTGTGLVEKLFF
>TRBJ2-3|-|TRBV9|-
CASSISPPSNTQYF
>TRBJ1-2|TRBD1|TRBV27|-
CASRPQGEYGYTF
>TRBJ1-1|-|TRBV4-3|few
CASSQSWGMNTEAFF
>TRBJ1-1|-|TRBV24-1|-
CATSEPRRDIDRGEAFF
>TRBJ1-1|TRBD1|TRBV7-8|-
CASSWGQGGSTDTEAFF
>TRBJ2-2|-|TRBV4-1|-
CASSLGVENTGELFF
>TRBJ2-7|-|TRBV4-1|-
CASSQLIRDTSYEQYF
>TRBJ2-1|TRBD2|TRBV24-1|once
CATSDRLAGSTNEQFF
>TRBJ2-7|-|TRBV27|few
CASRVKTDAGEQYF
>TRBJ2-3|TRBD1|TRBV29-1|-
CSVVEGTGEDTQYF
>TRBJ2-1|-|TRBV9|-
CASSLSSYNEQFF
>TRBJ2-3|-|TRBV5-4|-
CASSLRATDTQYF
>TRBJ1-6|TRBD1|TRBV2|-
CASSRQGEDNSPLHF
>TRBJ2-3|-|TRBV19|-
CASTPTRWVRGAGDTQYF
>TRBJ1-6|-|TRBV5-4|-
CASSAYGTHNSPLHF
>TRBJ2-5|TRBD2|TRBV5-1|-
CASSLPAGDQETQYF
>TRBJ2-4|-|TRBV28|-
CASSPLGGGPKNIQYF
>TRBJ2-5|TRBD1|TRBV19|-
CASSQHRGETQYF
>TRBJ1-2|TRBD1|TRBV6-5|-
CASIRADRARYTF
>TRBJ1-1|-|TRBV3-1/TRBV3-2|-
CASSQEGITEAFF
>TRBJ1-1|-|TRBV2|-
CASSPRDTEAFF
>TRBJ1-2|TRBD1|TRBV2|-
CASSLVQGGYGYTF
>TRBJ2-1|-|TRBV6-4|-
CASSDSTFSGAYNEQFF
>TRBJ1-4|TRBD1|TRBV19|-
CASSIPTGREKLFF
>TRBJ1-2|-|TRBV27|-
CASSARGYDYGYTF
>TRBJ2-7|-|TRBV3-1/TRBV3-2|-
CASSGGGSPYEQYF
>TRBJ1-2|-|TRBV28|-
CASRPGVDYGYTF
>TRBJ2-5|-|TRBV28|-
CASSLIGGTSGTQYF
>TRBJ1-4|-|TRBV10-3|-
CAISDRANEKLFF
>TRBJ2-2|-|TRBV9|-
CASSAGRNTGELFF
>TRBJ1-1|-|TRBV29-1|-
CSVGGGRGMNTEAFF
>TRBJ2-5|TRBD2|TRBV27|-
CASSLSGTSGSLETQYF
>TRBJ2-7|TRBD1|TRBV27|few
CASSLKSGQGFNEQYF
>TRBJ2-1|-|TRBV19|few
CASSTPARAASYNEQFF
>TRBJ1-5|-|TRBV6-1|-
CASSEVVAQPQHF
>TRBJ2-2|TRBD2|TRBV3-1/TRBV3-2|-
CASSPGFGGTGELFF
>TRBJ1-1|-|TRBV5-6|-
CASSLERYLNTEAFF
>TRBJ2-5|TRBD2|TRBV2|-
CASSGQGTSGIVTQYF
>TRBJ2-6|-|TRBV10-3|-
CAISIGPSSGANVLTF
>TRBJ1-5|-|TRBV27|-
CASRPFGESNQPQHF
>TRBJ1-1|TRBD1|TRBV10-3|once
CAISEGTGVNTEAFF
>TRBJ1-2|TRBD1|TRBV18|-
CASSPRDREGENYGYTF
>TRBJ2-7|-|TRBV19|-
CASRLGAGTDYEQYF
>TRBJ1-2|TRBD1|TRBV7-2|-
CASSTSRDRGKNYGYTF
>TRBJ1-6|-|TRBV6-4|once
CASSPRTDHNSPLHF
>TRBJ2-2|-|TRBV2|-
CASSEDRSNTGELFF
>TRBJ1-2|-|TRBV2|-
CASSAAGPGGLGYTF
>TRBJ2-7|TRBD2|TRBV3-1/TRBV3-2|-
CASSQDEWRGGLSYEQYF
>TRBJ2-4|TRBD2|TRBV28|-
CASTSSGSYDLAKNIQYF
>TRBJ1-6|-|TRBV9|-
CASSVDRSSYNSPLHF